These 19 T cell receptor beta chains came from one sample sequenced in a study of blood T cell repertoires in COVID-19. The method was immunoSEQ multiplex PCR; TCRdb's version includes in-frame clones alone and lacks a portion of them. The repertoire holds around 56,000 clones, with 73% as singletons. Sequencing input: peripheral blood. These receptors all come from a woman between 50 and 59 years old with active or convalescent COVID-19.

The chain links TRBV27 to TRBJ2-7, with 8 bases that match TRBD2. Germline loops: CDR1 MNHEY, CDR2 SMNVEV (reference sequence). V lost 6 bases, J lost 1 base, and 2 bases stayed unmatched. There are 13 residues in the CDR3. The CDR3 DNA reads TGTGCCAGCAGACCGGGGGGGTCCTACGAGCAGTACTTC. Protein: CASRPGGSYEQYF.

The chain joins TRBV14 to TRBJ2-1; 10 bases align to TRBD2. CDR1 and CDR2 (germline): SGHDN, FVKESK. With V trimmed by 5 bases and J by 15 bases, 10 bases remained unmatched. The CDR3 extends over 13 amino acids. The CDR3 sequence is CASSGTSGVRRFF. DNA for the CDR3: TGTGCCAGCAGCGGAACTAGCGGGGTGCGAAGGTTCTTC.

This clone has a count of ten or more. V and J are TRBV5-6 and TRBJ2-1; 7 bases are shared with TRBD1. Germline V lookup: CDR1 SGHDT, CDR2 YYEEEE. There are 16 residues in the CDR3. The V segment lost 3 bases and the J segment 4 bases; nucleotides outside the gene matches: 10. The CDR3 protein is CASSWSDRARYNEQFF. The CDR3 region has the DNA TGTGCCAGCAGCTGGTCCGACAGGGCTCGTTACAATGAGCAGTTCTTC.

The rearrangement links TRBV5-1 to TRBJ2-7; 8 bases fit TRBD1. The CDR3 contains 14 residues. Germline CDR1 and CDR2: SGHRS and YFSETQ. V was pared by 4 bases and J by 0 bases, with 3 bases of the junction left unmatched. As DNA, the CDR3 is TGCGCCAGCAGCCGGGACAGGAGCTCCTACGAGCAGTACTTC. The encoded protein is CASSRDRSSYEQYF.

This sequence joins TRBV27 and TRBJ2-7, with D possibly TRBD1 on 6 matching bases. CDR3 length: 13 amino acids. Deletions cut 10 bases from V and 0 bases from J, with 13 bases between. CDR1 and CDR2 (germline): MNHEY, SMNVEV (reference sequence). CDR3 protein: CATARGFSYEQYF. In DNA, the CDR3 is TGTGCCACCGCCAGGGGCTTCTCCTACGAGCAGTACTTC.

A few counts support this clone. This chain links TRBV7-3 with TRBJ2-7; 7 nucleotides align to TRBD1. This CDR3 region has 15 residues. Trimming took 6 bases from V and 4 from J; bases not matched to a gene: 12. Germline V lookup: CDR1 SGHTA, CDR2 FQGTGA. CDR3: CASSHRDSLKYEQYF. The CDR3, as DNA: TGTGCCAGCAGTCACCGGGACAGCCTAAAATACGAGCAGTACTTC.

The chain recombines TRBV28 with TRBJ2-3, with 13 positions matching TRBD2. V lost 3 bases to trimming and J lost 6 bases; unmatched junction nucleotides: 6. Germline V gives CDR1 MDHEN, CDR2 SYDVKM. The CDR3 is made up of 16 amino acids. The CDR3 here is CASSFRLAGGGDTQYF. In DNA, the CDR3 is TGTGCCAGCAGTTTTAGACTAGCGGGGGGCGGGGATACGCAGTATTTT.

This chain connects TRBV27 to TRBJ2-1; TRBD1 agrees at 7 bases. V gave up 6 bases and J gave up 7 bases; unmatched junction bases: 6. The germline gives CDR1 MNHEY, CDR2 SMNVEV (reference sequence). The CDR3 totals 13 residues. The CDR3, as DNA: TGTGCCAGCAGAGGGACAGTGGGGAATGAGCAGTTCTTC. It encodes CASRGTVGNEQFF.

This chain uses TRBV2 with TRBJ1-5, with 8 nucleotides matching TRBD1. The CDR3 totals 15 residues. Germline V lookup: CDR1 SNHLY, CDR2 FYNNEI. The ends lost 5 bases at V and 7 bases at J; junction bases unmatched: 10. CDR3 bases: TGTGCCAGCAGTTCAACAGGGGGTCCGCGGCAGCCCCAGCATTTT. This sequence encodes CASSSTGGPRQPQHF.

This rearrangement joins TRBV5-1 to TRBJ2-2; D is perhaps TRBD1 (5 bases). Germline assignment: CDR1 SGHRS and CDR2 YFSETQ. This CDR3 has 13 amino acids. V was clipped by 3 bases and J by 2 bases, with 5 bases between them. CDR3: CASSWGNTGELFF. The CDR3 nucleotides are TGCGCCAGCAGCTGGGGCAACACCGGGGAGCTGTTTTTT.

The V call is TRBV30, the J call TRBJ2-3; TRBD2 is a possible D gene (5 bases). CDR3 size: 14 residues. Between the trimmed V and J ends, which lost 0 bases and 0 bases, there was a span of 7 bases. The V gene's germline CDR1 is GTSNPN and CDR2 SVGIG (reference sequence). CDR3 sequence: CAWSVLGSTDTQYF. As DNA, the CDR3 is TGTGCCTGGAGTGTACTAGGGAGCACAGATACGCAGTATTTT.

V and J are TRBV5-1 and TRBJ2-1, with TRBD1 matching over 8 bases. The CDR3 is made up of 14 amino acids. The germline V gene encodes CDR1 SGHRS and CDR2 YFSETQ. The J segment lost 3 bases and the V segment lost 5 bases, leaving 4 bases of the junction unmatched. The CDR3 region has the DNA TGCGCCAGCAGTTCCGACAGGGGCTACAATGAGCAGTTCTTC. It encodes CASSSDRGYNEQFF.

The chain carries TRBV7-9 and TRBJ2-2; D is ambiguous. Germline V gene data show CDR1 as SEHNR and CDR2 as FQNEAQ (reference sequence). This CDR3 is 15 amino acids long. Trimming stripped 5 bases from V and 2 bases from J, with 12 bases between. CDR3 sequence (DNA): TGTGCCAGCAGCCTGCCGACTCCTAACACCGGGGAGCTGTTTTTT. It is translated as CASSLPTPNTGELFF.

CDR3 sequence (DNA): TGTGCCAGCAGCTATCCGGACAGGTTCGACACTGAAGCTTTCTTT. Translating gives CASSYPDRFDTEAFF. This chain links TRBV5-8 with TRBJ1-1; 7 nucleotides match TRBD1. Germline CDR1 SGHTS, CDR2 YDEGEE. Losses at the gene ends were 3 bases for V and 3 bases for J; bases not matched to a gene: 8. The CDR3 consists of 15 residues.

The chain is built from TRBV15 and TRBJ2-1, with 10 positions matching TRBD2. The trim removed 0 bases at V and 7 bases at J, leaving 3 bases unmatched. The V gene's germline CDR1 is LNHNV and CDR2 YYDKDF (reference sequence). CDR3 length: 15 amino acids. The CDR3 DNA follows: TGTGCCACCAGCAGAGATCTAGCGGGAGCGAATGAGCAGTTCTTC. As protein: CATSRDLAGANEQFF.

The rearrangement uses TRBV7-2 and TRBJ2-7; 7 bases line up with TRBD2. CDR3 length: 16 residues. Germline loops: CDR1 SGHTA, CDR2 FQGNSA. V was clipped by 3 bases and J by 6 bases; unmatched bases: 14. CDR3 sequence: CASSLGGTGFSLEQYF. CDR3 bases: TGTGCCAGCAGCTTGGGGGGGACGGGGTTCTCCCTCGAGCAGTACTTC.

This chain links TRBV5-4 with TRBJ2-7, with TRBD1 matching over 7 bases. V lost 1 base, J lost 3 bases, and 10 bases stayed unmatched. The CDR3 runs 16 residues. Germline V gene lookup returns CDR1 SGHNT and CDR2 YYREEE (reference sequence). CDR3 sequence reads: CASSLRTGTVGYEQYF. In DNA form, the CDR3 reads TGTGCCAGCAGCTTGCGGACCGGGACAGTCGGCTACGAGCAGTACTTC.

This sequence joins TRBV7-2 and TRBJ1-2; D remains ambiguous. The CDR3 has 12 amino acids. The germline V and J ends were trimmed by 1 base and 8 bases, with 8 bases remaining between them. The germline CDR1 and CDR2 sequences are SGHTA and FQGNSA. CDR3 DNA sequence: TGTGCCAGCAGCTTAGTTAGGAGCGGCTACACCTTC. It codes for CASSLVRSGYTF. The full variable domain, its missing parts supplied by reference TRBV7-2 and TRBJ1-2, is GAGVSQSPSNKVTEKGKDVELRCDPISGHTALYWYRQSLGQGLEFLIYFQGNSAPDKSGLPSDRFSAERTGGSVSTLTIQRTQQEDSAVYLCASSLVRSGYTFGSGTRLTVV.

The V and J genes are TRBV6-1 and TRBJ1-2; the match to TRBD1 covers 10 bases. V shed 1 base, J shed 5 bases, and the junction held 4 bases outside the gene matches. This CDR3 is built from 15 residues. Germline V gives CDR1 MNHNS, CDR2 SASEGT. The CDR3 loop is CASSEGQGAGYGYTF. In DNA, the CDR3 is TGTGCCAGCAGTGAAGGACAGGGGGCTGGATATGGCTACACCTTC.